Listed here is a single T cell receptor (beta chain). Its antigen is as yet unknown. The data were obtained in a study of cytomegalovirus exposure and HLA in healthy donors. Study information: Tens of millions of unique TCRs, all from HLA-typed donors, were included in an early release of the data.

PCR involved 60 Vbeta and 13 Jbeta primers. Only in-frame clones appear in the TCRdb table, and some are missing; sequencing was by immunoSEQ multiplex PCR. The data hold about 210,000 clones, with around four fifths observed a single time. Whole-study results and caveats: Some public TCRs appeared in many individuals, while most sequences were rare. Some V segments could not be told apart, so they were left out, TRBV6-2 and TRBV6-3 among them.

Healthy bone marrow donors made up the donor group. Germline trimming cut 3 bases from V and 0 bases from J; bases unmatched to any gene: 6. This CDR3 has 17 residues. In germline, CDR1 is SGHAT, CDR2 FQNNGV. The TCR comes from a man aged 35-49 years in good health and CMV-seropositive. This chain uses TRBV11-2 with TRBJ2-3, with 10 positions matching TRBD2. The sequenced material came from PBMCs. Here the CDR3 reads CASSFMASGGSTDTQYF. DNA for the CDR3: TGTGCCAGCAGCTTCATGGCTAGCGGGGGTAGCACAGATACGCAGTATTTT.